A selection of T cell receptor beta chains follows, all from one sample in a study of T-cell memory formation after mild COVID-19. TCRdb fed the 5' RACE reads into MiXCR, producing one record per CDR3 protein. The sample lists roughly 400,000 distinct CDR3 sequences; about 15% were seen once. Sequencing was performed on PBMCs or a T cell subset sorted from them (not recorded which). The receptors come from a young man who had mild COVID-19 (a few samples of this study predate the infection). Cell type and time point are not known. The CDR3 runs from the conserved cysteine through the conserved F or W. The D gene is left open where the match is weak. Only part of the rows carry a size: once, few, many, or a class if the clone is expanded.

d_gene,abundance,v_gene,j_gene,CDR3nt,CDR3aa
.,few,TRBV7-2,TRBJ2-3,TGTGCCAGCAGCTCCCAACCATCTCCAGATACGCAGTATTTT,CASSSQPSPDTQYF
.,.,TRBV7-2,TRBJ1-2,TGTGCCAACAGCTTAACGACAGGAAATGGCTACACCTTC,CANSLTTGNGYTF
.,many,TRBV7-9,TRBJ2-3,TGTGCCAGCCTAGGCAGGGGTACAGATACGCAGTATTTT,CASLGRGTDTQYF
.,.,TRBV20-1,TRBJ2-6,TGCAGTGCTAGAGATTCGGGGATTGGGGCCAACGTCCTGACTTTC,CSARDSGIGANVLTF
TRBD1,many,TRBV12-3/TRBV12-4,TRBJ2-5,TGTGCCAGCAGTTTACCGGGGACAGTCCAAGAGACCCAGTACTTC,CASSLPGTVQETQYF
TRBD1,few,TRBV6-2/TRBV6-3,TRBJ2-3,TGTGCCAGCAGTTACTCTGGGACAGCTAGCACAGATACGCAGTATTTT,CASSYSGTASTDTQYF
.,few,TRBV10-3,TRBJ1-1,TGTGCCATCAGTGAGTCGCCGGGCCCCACTGAAGCTTTCTTT,CAISESPGPTEAFF
TRBD2,few,TRBV7-6,TRBJ2-1,TGTGCCAGCAGCTCTCCGACTAGCCCCCCGGGGCAGTTCTTC,CASSSPTSPPGQFF
.,.,TRBV18,TRBJ2-5,TGTGCCAGCTCAGCCAACCAAGAGACCCAGTACTTC,CASSANQETQYF
.,.,TRBV20-1,TRBJ2-1,TGCAGTGCTAGATCGGTGGCGGAGAGCTCCTACAATGAGCAGTTCTTC,CSARSVAESSYNEQFF
TRBD1,.,TRBV4-3,TRBJ1-5,TGCGCCAGCAGCCACTACAGGGGTGGTAATCAGCCCCAGCATTTT,CASSHYRGGNQPQHF
.,.,TRBV7-6,TRBJ2-3,TGTGCCAGCAGCACGAGGGGGGGAGATACGCAGTATTTT,CASSTRGGDTQYF
.,.,TRBV4-3,TRBJ2-3,TGCGCCAGCAGCCAGAGGGGCGACCCCTGCGTAGATACGCAGTATTTT,CASSQRGDPCVDTQYF
TRBD2,few,TRBV4-1,TRBJ2-5,TGCGCCAGCAGCCAAGGCCAAAGCGGGGGGTACCAAGAGACCCAGTACTTC,CASSQGQSGGYQETQYF
.,.,TRBV6-5,TRBJ1-6,TGTGCCAGCAGGTTATCCTATAATTCACCCCTCCACTTT,CASRLSYNSPLHF
.,.,TRBV2,TRBJ1-2,TGTGCCAGCAGTGATGGGCAGTTCTATGGCTACACCTTC,CASSDGQFYGYTF
.,few,TRBV5-1,TRBJ2-3,TGCGCCAGCAGCGATAGGGGGGGCCCAGATACGCAGTATTTT,CASSDRGGPDTQYF
.,.,TRBV2,TRBJ2-7,TGTGCCAGCAGTGCCGGTGGACGGCAGTCAAGATCCTACGAGCAGTACTTC,CASSAGGRQSRSYEQYF
.,few,TRBV12-3/TRBV12-4,TRBJ1-4,TGTGCCAGTAGGTGGGGCGCCGGGGAAAAACTGTTTTTT,CASRWGAGEKLFF
TRBD1,few,TRBV9,TRBJ2-5,TGTGCCAGCAGCGTAGGCACAGGGGTGGGGGAGACCCAGTACTTC,CASSVGTGVGETQYF
.,.,TRBV7-2,TRBJ1-1,TGTGCCAGCAGCTTAGGCCCGAGGGCGGGGGAGACTGAAGCTTTCTTT,CASSLGPRAGETEAFF
.,.,TRBV6-2/TRBV6-3,TRBJ2-5,TGTGCCAGCAGTTACATCGGATACGCAACGGAGACCCAGTACTTC,CASSYIGYATETQYF
TRBD2,few,TRBV10-3,TRBJ2-1,TGTGCCATCAGTGAGTCGAAACTAGCGGGGGTAGACAATGAGCAGTTCTTC,CAISESKLAGVDNEQFF
.,few,TRBV7-3,TRBJ2-2,TGTGCCAGCAGGCGGGGCGCCGGGGAGCTGTTTTTT,CASRRGAGELFF
.,few,TRBV20-1,TRBJ2-7,TGCAGTGCTAGTCGAGGTGCCGGGCCGTCCTACGAGCAGTACTTC,CSASRGAGPSYEQYF
.,.,TRBV4-3,TRBJ2-1,TGCGCCAGCAGCCAAGAAGGGGCTGGACGGGGTGGTCCGCAGTTCTTC,CASSQEGAGRGGPQFF
.,few,TRBV9,TRBJ1-1,TGTGCCAGCAGCCCCATCGATGGGGGTGGCCCTGAAGCTTTCTTT,CASSPIDGGGPEAFF
.,.,TRBV29-1,TRBJ2-7,TGCAGCGTTGAAGATGTGGGGGTAGAGGGCGAGCAGTACTTC,CSVEDVGVEGEQYF